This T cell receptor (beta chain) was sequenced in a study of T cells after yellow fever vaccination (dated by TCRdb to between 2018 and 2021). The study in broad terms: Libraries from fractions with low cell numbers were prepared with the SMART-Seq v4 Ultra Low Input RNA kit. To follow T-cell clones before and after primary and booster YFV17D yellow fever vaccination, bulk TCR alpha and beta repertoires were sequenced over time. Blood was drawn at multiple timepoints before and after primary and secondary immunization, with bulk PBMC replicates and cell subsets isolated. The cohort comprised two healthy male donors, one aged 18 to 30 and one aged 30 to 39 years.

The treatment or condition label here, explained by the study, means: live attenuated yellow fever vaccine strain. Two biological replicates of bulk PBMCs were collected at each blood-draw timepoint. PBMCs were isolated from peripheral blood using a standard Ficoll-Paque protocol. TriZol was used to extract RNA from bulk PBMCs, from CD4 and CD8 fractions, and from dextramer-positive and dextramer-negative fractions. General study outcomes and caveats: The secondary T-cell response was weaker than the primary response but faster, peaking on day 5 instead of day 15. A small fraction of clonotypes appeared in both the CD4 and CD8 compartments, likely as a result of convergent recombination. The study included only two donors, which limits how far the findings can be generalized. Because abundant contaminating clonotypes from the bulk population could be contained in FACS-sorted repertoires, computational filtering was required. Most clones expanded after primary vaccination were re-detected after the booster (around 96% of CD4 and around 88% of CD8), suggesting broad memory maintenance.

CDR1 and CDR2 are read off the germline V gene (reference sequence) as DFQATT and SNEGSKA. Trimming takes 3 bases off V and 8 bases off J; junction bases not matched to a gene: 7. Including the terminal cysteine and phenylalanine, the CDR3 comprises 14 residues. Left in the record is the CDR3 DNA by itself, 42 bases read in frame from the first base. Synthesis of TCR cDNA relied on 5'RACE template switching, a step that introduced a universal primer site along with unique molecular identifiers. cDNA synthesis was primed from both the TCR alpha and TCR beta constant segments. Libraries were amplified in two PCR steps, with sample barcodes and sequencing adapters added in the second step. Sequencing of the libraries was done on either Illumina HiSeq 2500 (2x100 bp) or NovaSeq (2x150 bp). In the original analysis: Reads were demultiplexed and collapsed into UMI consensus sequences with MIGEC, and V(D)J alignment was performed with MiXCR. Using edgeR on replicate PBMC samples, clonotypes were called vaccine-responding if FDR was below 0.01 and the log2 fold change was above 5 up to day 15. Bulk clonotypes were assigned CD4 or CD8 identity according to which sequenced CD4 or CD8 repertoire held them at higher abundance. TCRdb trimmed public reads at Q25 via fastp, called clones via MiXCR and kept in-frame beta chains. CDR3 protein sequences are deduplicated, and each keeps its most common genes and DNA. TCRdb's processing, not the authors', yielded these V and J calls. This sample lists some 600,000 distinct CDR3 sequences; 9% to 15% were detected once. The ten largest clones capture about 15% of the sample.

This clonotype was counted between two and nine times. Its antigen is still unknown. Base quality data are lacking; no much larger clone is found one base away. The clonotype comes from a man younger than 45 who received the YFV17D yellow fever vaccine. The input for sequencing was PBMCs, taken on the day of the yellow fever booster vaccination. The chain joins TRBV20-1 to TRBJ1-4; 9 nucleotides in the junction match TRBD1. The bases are TGCAGTGCTAGCTACAGGGGGCGCCGAGAAAAACTGTTTTTT. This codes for CSASYRGRREKLFF.